The sequence of this T cell receptor (beta chain) was determined in a study of cytomegalovirus exposure and HLA in healthy donors. The wider study: The approximately 120 validation repertoires were reported in a later analysis to have been generated on the same platform as the 500 to 700 first-cohort repertoires. Study outcomes and limitations: Generally TCR sequences proved uncommon, though certain public TCRs appeared in numerous donors. Cytomegalovirus association was assigned to 150 to 200 TCR beta chains.

Assay: immunoSEQ multiplex PCR; the TCRdb copy retains only in-frame clones and omits some. The profile shows about 160,000 clones, 86% of them singletons. A roughly 120-subject validation cohort, separate from the 666-subject first cohort, supplied the donors. On this clone itself: Its specificity is not known.

This CDR3 is built from 14 residues. V was trimmed by 6 bases and J by 0 bases, leaving 9 bases between them. Germline V gene data show CDR1 as WSHSY and CDR2 as SAAADI. The clonotype originates from a young woman in good health and CMV-seronegative. Sequences were obtained from PBMCs. The genes are TRBV10-2 and TRBJ2-1; D perhaps matches TRBD2 (5 bases). CDR3 nucleotides: TGCGCCAGCAGGGACTCGGTCTCCTACAATGAGCAGTTCTTC. This sequence encodes CASRDSVSYNEQFF.